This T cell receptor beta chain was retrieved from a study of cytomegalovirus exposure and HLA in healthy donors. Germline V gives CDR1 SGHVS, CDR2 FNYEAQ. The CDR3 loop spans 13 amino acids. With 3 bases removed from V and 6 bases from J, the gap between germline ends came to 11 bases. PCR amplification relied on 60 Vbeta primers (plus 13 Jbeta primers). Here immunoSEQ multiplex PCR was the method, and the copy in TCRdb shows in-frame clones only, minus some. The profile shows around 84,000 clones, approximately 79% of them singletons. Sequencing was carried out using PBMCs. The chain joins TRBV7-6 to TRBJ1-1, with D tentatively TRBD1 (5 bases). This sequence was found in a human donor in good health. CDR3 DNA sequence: TGTGCCAGCAGCTTGGACACCGAAGCTGAAGCTTTCTTT. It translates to CASSLDTEAEAFF.